This paragraph reports one T cell receptor (beta chain). Which antigen it targets is not known. The record has no base qualities; no much larger clone is one base away. The data belong to a study of radiotherapy plus CTLA-4 blockade in lung cancer (dated by TCRdb to 2016 to 2019). The study in broad terms: Objective responses were observed in approximately 17% of enrolled patients, and disease control was achieved in approximately 32%.

Library preparation used the immunoSEQ multiplex PCR assay. TCRdb carries this immuneACCESS record with in-frame sequences only. Its versions omit some clonotypes, under half of them owing to an unresolved V gene in the studies checked, with the rest unexplained. Here the sample has approximately 80,000 clones; just under 75% occur a single time. The ten biggest clones cover roughly a tenth of the sample. The CDR3 contains 13 residues, cysteine and phenylalanine counted. The DNA shown is the 39-base CDR3, in frame from base 1. V is clipped by 3 bases and J by 7 bases, and the sequence between their germline boundaries is 12 bases long. The CDR1 and CDR2 encoded by the germline V gene (reference sequence) are GTSNPN and SVGIG. The study evaluated CTLA-4 blockade (ipilimumab) given together with focal radiation therapy in patients who had chemo-refractory metastatic non-small-cell lung cancer. Points the paper makes about the study in general: After treatment with radiotherapy and ipilimumab, TCR clones that originated in tumors expanded in peripheral blood. Early dynamic changes in blood T cell clones, together with increased serum interferon-beta after radiation, were reported as the strongest predictors of response.

Sequenced here: peripheral blood, sampled from a patient treated with radiotherapy plus ipilimumab. This clonotype was sampled from a human donor with non-small cell lung cancer whose response to radiotherapy plus ipilimumab could not be evaluated. The V and J genes are TRBV30 and TRBJ1-4, with the D gene too uncertain to name. CDR3 sequence: CAWRATEVEKLFF. The DNA is as follows: TGTGCCTGGAGGGCTACCGAGGTTGAAAAACTGTTTTTT.